Below, one T cell receptor beta chain is given with its context. The PCR had 60 Vbeta and 13 Jbeta primers. Assay: immunoSEQ multiplex PCR; the TCRdb copy retains only in-frame clones and omits some. Of approximately 130,000 clones listed, approximately 85% were seen once; the top ten hold over 6.5%. The CDR3 sequence is 15 residues long. Trimming removed 4 bases from V and 6 bases from J; junction bases left unmatched: 9. Germline V gene sequence: CDR1 MGHRA, CDR2 YSYEKL. These data are taken from a study of cytomegalovirus exposure and HLA in healthy donors. About the study: The early release's HLA-typed donors yielded approximately 81 million unique TCRs. Membership in the Caucasian-associated ancestry cluster was found for 81% of approximately 380 genotyped donors.

Sequenced material: PBMCs. This TCR derives from a woman aged 25-40 years in good health and CMV-seropositive. V and J are TRBV4-1 and TRBJ2-7, with TRBD1 matching 10 bases. The CDR3 loop is CASSLHGGDRGEQYF. The CDR3, as DNA: TGCGCCAGCAGCCTTCACGGGGGGGACAGGGGCGAGCAGTACTTC.